One sample yielded the 3 T cell receptor beta chains listed below, sequenced in a study of regulatory T cells in long-lasting Graves disease. Time point denoted: persistent/refractory GD, antithyroid drugs over 5 years with positive TRAb. Generation of the TCR library employed RNA extracted from PBMCs. The authors built TCR beta libraries using iRepertoire HTBI primers and Arm-PCR of CDR3 regions. TCRdb passed the multiplex PCR reads through MiXCR, listing each CDR3 protein once. The table lists about 430,000 distinct CDR3 sequences, roughly a fifth of them singletons, with around an eighth in the top ten. The sequences come from peripheral blood mononuclear cells (PBMCs), collected when the disease was refractory, from a patient treated with antithyroid drugs. These receptors all come from a female donor with Graves disease.

This clonotype came up many times. This chain joins TRBV6-1 and TRBJ2-7; 12 bases are shared with TRBD2. Germline lookup yields CDR1 MNHNS and CDR2 SASEGT. The CDR3 is 14 amino acids. V was clipped by 6 bases and J by 3 bases; unmatched bases: 3. The CDR3: CASRILAGGYEQYF. The DNA for the CDR3 is TGTGCCAGCAGGATACTAGCGGGAGGCTACGAGCAGTACTTC.

This rearrangement joins TRBV2 to TRBJ2-2, with TRBD1 identical over 7 bases. The CDR3 totals 15 residues. J gave up 4 bases and V 0 bases, and 2 bases lay outside the gene matches. Germline lookup yields CDR1 SNHLY and CDR2 FYNNEI. The CDR3: CASSEAGGRTGELFF. CDR3 DNA sequence: TGTGCCAGCAGTGAAGCAGGGGGCCGCACCGGGGAGCTGTTTTTT.

At least ten counts were recorded for this clonotype. The chain has TRBV27 and TRBJ2-5; D unresolved. The CDR3 contains 13 residues. Trimming removed 0 bases at V and 4 bases at J, with 6 bases between. The V gene's germline CDR1 is MNHEY and CDR2 SMNVEV (reference sequence). The CDR3 DNA sequence: TGTGCCAGCAGTTTATCGGTGGTAGAGACCCAGTACTTC. Protein: CASSLSVVETQYF.